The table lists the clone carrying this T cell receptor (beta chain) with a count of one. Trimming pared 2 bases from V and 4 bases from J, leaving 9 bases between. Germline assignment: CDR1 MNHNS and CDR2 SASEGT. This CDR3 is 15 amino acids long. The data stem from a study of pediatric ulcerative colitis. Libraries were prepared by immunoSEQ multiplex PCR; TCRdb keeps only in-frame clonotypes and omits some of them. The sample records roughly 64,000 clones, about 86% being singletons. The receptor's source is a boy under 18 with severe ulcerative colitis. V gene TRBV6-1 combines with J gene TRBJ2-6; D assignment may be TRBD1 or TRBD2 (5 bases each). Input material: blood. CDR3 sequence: CASSEMGPGANVLTF. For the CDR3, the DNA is TGTGCCAGCAGTGAAATGGGACCCGGGGCCAACGTCCTGACTTTC.